Each of the 19 T cell receptor beta chains below was sequenced from the same sample in a study of blood T cells in healthy people across ages. A second PCR of roughly 6 to 12 cycles used a sample-barcoded 5' primer and a J-beta primer mix. TCRdb itself ran the 5' RACE reads through MiXCR, one entry per CDR3 protein. The repertoire holds 1.5 million or so distinct CDR3 sequences, with 40% to 45% as singletons. What was sequenced was blood. The receptors here all came from a woman between 18 and 29 years old in good health.

This clonotype has more than one count but fewer than ten. The chain's CDR3 is CASSLGQVGLEAFF. CDR3 bases: TGCGCCAGCAGCTTGGGACAGGTGGGCCTAGAAGCTTTCTTT. V and J are TRBV5-1 and TRBJ1-1, with a possible D match to TRBD1 (6 bases). The CDR3 contains 14 residues. Per the germline V gene, CDR1 is SGHRS and CDR2 is YFSETQ. V lost 0 bases, J lost 8 bases, and 14 bases lay in between.

In this sample, this clonotype turned up a few times. DNA of the CDR3: TGTGCCTGGAGTACCTCGTGGGGGCAAGAGACCCAGTACTTC. Amino acids: CAWSTSWGQETQYF. The chain carries TRBV30 and TRBJ2-5; either TRBD1 or TRBD2 may fit D (5 bases each). Trimming shortened V by 2 bases and J by 2 bases, and 12 bases separated the two germline ends. The germline gives CDR1 GTSNPN, CDR2 SVGIG (reference sequence). The CDR3 runs 14 residues.

This chain connects TRBV5-4 to TRBJ2-1, with D tentatively TRBD1 or TRBD2 (5 bases each). The CDR3 spans 15 residues. V lost 4 bases to trimming and J lost 14 bases, with 25 bases between them. Germline CDR1 is SGHNT and CDR2 is YYREEE (reference sequence). The CDR3 bases are TGTGCCAGCAGCGTAGAGGGACGGTCTCTCCTAAACGAGTTCTTC. It is translated as CASSVEGRSLLNEFF.

This clonotype has only a few counts. The rearrangement joins TRBV6-2 or TRBV6-3 to TRBJ1-2; D is unresolved. The germline V gene has CDR1 MNHEY and CDR2 SVGEGT. CDR3 length: 14 residues. V was shortened by 2 bases and J by 8 bases, with 15 bases between the two germline ends. The CDR3 DNA reads as TGTGCCAGCAGTTACGGACTCGCGGAGGGCGGCTACACCTTC. Its protein product is CASSYGLAEGGYTF.

The V and J genes are TRBV20-1 and TRBJ2-1; D is perhaps TRBD2 (5 bases). CDR3 length: 15 residues. Germline CDR1 reads DFQATT; CDR2 reads SNEGSKA (reference sequence). The V and J ends lost 4 bases and 0 bases respectively, with 13 bases between them. The CDR3 region is CSANRAGGSYNEQFF. The CDR3 DNA reads as TGCAGTGCTAACCGCGCCGGAGGCTCCTACAATGAGCAGTTCTTC.

This clonotype was observed a few times. This chain links TRBV4-3 with TRBJ2-7, with 10 bases that match TRBD1. Germline V gives CDR1 LGHNA, CDR2 YSLEER. The CDR3 sequence is 15 residues long. Losses at the gene ends were 1 base for V and 4 bases for J; bases not matched to a gene: 4. The CDR3 protein is CASSQAEGQGYEQYF. CDR3 coding DNA: TGCGCCAGCAGCCAAGCCGAGGGACAGGGGTACGAGCAGTACTTC.

V and J are TRBV7-9 and TRBJ2-7, with TRBD2 as a possible D gene (5 bases). The germline gives CDR1 SEHNR, CDR2 FQNEAQ (reference sequence). Trimming left V 2 bases short and J 0 bases short, with 17 bases between. The CDR3 length is 17 residues. This CDR3 is CASSLTRVGVYSYEQYF. DNA of the CDR3: TGTGCCAGCAGCTTAACGCGCGTCGGGGTCTACTCCTACGAGCAGTACTTC.

The chain combines TRBV6-2 or TRBV6-3 with TRBJ2-7, with D hard to call. The CDR3 runs 14 residues. Germline V gene data show CDR1 as MNHEY and CDR2 as SVGEGT. V was cut by 3 bases and J by 2 bases, with 11 bases left in between. In nucleotides, the CDR3 is TGTGCCAGCAGTTATCCCAGCGCGACCTACGAGCAGTACTTC. It translates to CASSYPSATYEQYF.

This clonotype was found many times. This chain links TRBV6-2 or TRBV6-3 with TRBJ2-3, with 9 positions matching TRBD2. The junction had 4 bases not matched to a gene; V was cut back by 6 bases and J by 0 bases. The CDR3 contains 15 residues. Germline-derived CDR1 and CDR2 are MNHEY and SVGEGT. Written as DNA, the CDR3 is TGTGCCAGCAGCCCTAGCGGGGTTAGCACAGATACGCAGTATTTT. It encodes CASSPSGVSTDTQYF.

The rearrangement uses TRBV20-1 and TRBJ2-1; a weak D match, TRBD2 (5 bases). The CDR3 spans 15 residues. Per germline, CDR1 DFQATT and CDR2 SNEGSKA (reference sequence). V was trimmed by 1 base and J by 4 bases, leaving 14 bases between them. The CDR3 sequence: CSARGRVWSYNEQFF. The CDR3 DNA reads TGCAGTGCTAGAGGGCGGGTATGGAGTTACAATGAGCAGTTCTTC.

This rearrangement joins TRBV20-1 to TRBJ2-5, with D uncertain. CDR1 and CDR2 (germline): DFQATT, SNEGSKA (reference sequence). The CDR3 is 13 amino acids. V dropped 6 bases and J dropped 1 base, with 12 bases sitting between them. CDR3 in amino acids: CSALGLTQETQYF. The CDR3 DNA reads TGCAGTGCCCTTGGTCTCACCCAAGAGACCCAGTACTTC.

V is TRBV20-1 and J is TRBJ2-1; 9 nucleotides match TRBD2. Germline V CDR1 and CDR2: DFQATT, SNEGSKA (reference sequence). Germline trimming cut 2 bases from V and 9 bases from J; bases unmatched to any gene: 8. The CDR3 length is 14 residues. CDR3 DNA sequence: TGCAGTGCTAGACTAGCGGGGTCCCTTGGTGAGCAGTTCTTC. Translated, it gives CSARLAGSLGEQFF.

The sample holds a few counts of this clonotype. The chain combines TRBV29-1 with TRBJ2-3; D is unclear. The CDR3 totals 11 residues. V lost 0 bases to trimming and J lost 5 bases, with 3 bases between them. CDR1 and CDR2 from the germline V gene are SQVTM and ANQGSEA. CDR3 loop: CSVEEIDTQYF. DNA of the CDR3: TGCAGCGTTGAAGAGATAGATACGCAGTATTTT.

V and J are TRBV5-1 and TRBJ1-2; D is unresolved. Trimming stripped 0 bases from V and 0 bases from J, with 6 bases between. Germline-derived CDR1 and CDR2 are SGHRS and YFSETQ. There are 14 residues in the CDR3. The CDR3 DNA reads as TGCGCCAGCAGCTTGGCACCTCCTAACTATGGCTACACCTTC. This encodes CASSLAPPNYGYTF.

Turning to this clonotype: At one of its ends the junction is not consistent with the germline gene, which may arise from a read error. V gene TRBV14 combines with J gene TRBJ1-4; TRBD1 agrees at 10 bases. CDR1 is SGHDN, CDR2 FVKESK, per germline. There are 22 residues in the CDR3. The CDR3 protein is CASSQGKFSRTGGSWNNEKLFF. For the CDR3, the DNA is TGTGCCAGTAGCCAAGGGAAGTTCTCGAGGACAGGGGGTTCGTGGAATAATGAAAAACTGTTTTTT.

This clonotype has a handful of counts. V and J are TRBV29-1 and TRBJ1-2, with unresolved D. Germline V lookup: CDR1 SQVTM, CDR2 ANQGSEA. There are 13 residues in the CDR3. With 0 bases removed from V and 6 bases from J, the gap between germline ends came to 11 bases. CDR3 bases: TGCAGCGTTGAAGATATAAAGGAGGATGGCTACACCTTC. Amino acid sequence: CSVEDIKEDGYTF.

Here the CDR3 reads CASTRFQENTEAFF. Here the CDR3 DNA reads TGTGCCAGCACGCGATTTCAAGAGAACACTGAAGCTTTCTTT. This chain connects TRBV6-5 to TRBJ1-1, with D uncertain. CDR3 size: 14 residues. Between the trimmed V and J ends, which lost 7 bases and 1 base, there was a span of 13 bases. From germline, CDR1 is MNHEY and CDR2 SVGAGI.

The chain joins TRBV7-2 to TRBJ2-7; D is unresolved. V was pared by 5 bases and J by 5 bases, with 19 bases between. The CDR3 is 15 amino acids. The germline V gene encodes CDR1 SGHTA and CDR2 FQGNSA. As DNA, the CDR3 is TGTGCCAGCAGCCCCGTGCGACTTCCACTCGACGAGCAGTACTTC. Protein: CASSPVRLPLDEQYF.

The J gene is TRBJ1-2, the V gene TRBV29-1; D is possibly TRBD1 (5 bases). The CDR3 loop spans 13 amino acids. V lost 4 bases and J lost 4, with 13 bases in between. Per the germline V gene, CDR1 is SQVTM and CDR2 is ANQGSEA. The CDR3 region has the DNA TGCAGCGTTGGGGGGGGGTCTCCCTATGGCTACACCTTC. The encoded protein is CSVGGGSPYGYTF.